The entry below describes one T cell receptor (beta chain). The antigen is not known. This sample was taken from a study of beta chain features in type 1 diabetes. About the research overall: Cells sorted and examined across all samples totaled 90 million to 120 million.

V lost 2 bases and J 2 bases, leaving 15 bases between the germline ends. Per germline, CDR1 MGHRA and CDR2 YSYEKL. The CDR3 is 16 amino acids. Sequencing targeted expressed TCRB transcripts, as all isolated RNA had been reverse transcribed. TCRdb's copy holds only in-frame clones and misses some; the assay was immunoSEQ multiplex PCR. The data contain over 65,000 clones, about 32% of them seen just once; the ten biggest clones take up 0.45% to 0.55%. Overall study results and limits: Fewer junction insertions and more nucleotide deletions appeared in type 1 diabetes patients.

The rearrangement joins TRBV4-1 to TRBJ1-1; D is perhaps TRBD1 (6 bases). The receptor was isolated from a woman under 30 in good health. The sequenced sample consisted of stem cell memory CD4+ T cells from blood. The CDR3 is CASSQPSRGRNTEAFF. The CDR3 DNA reads as TGCGCCAGCAGCCAACCTTCCAGGGGCCGAAACACTGAAGCTTTCTTT.